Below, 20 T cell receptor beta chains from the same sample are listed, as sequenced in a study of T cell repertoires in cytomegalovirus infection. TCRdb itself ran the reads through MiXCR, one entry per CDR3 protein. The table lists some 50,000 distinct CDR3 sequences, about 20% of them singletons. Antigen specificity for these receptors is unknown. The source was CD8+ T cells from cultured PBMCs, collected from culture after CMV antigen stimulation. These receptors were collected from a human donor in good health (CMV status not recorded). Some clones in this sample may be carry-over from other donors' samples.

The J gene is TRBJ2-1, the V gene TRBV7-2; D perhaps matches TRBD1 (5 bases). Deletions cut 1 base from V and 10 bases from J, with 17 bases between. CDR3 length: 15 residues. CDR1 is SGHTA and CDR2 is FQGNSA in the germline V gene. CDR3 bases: TGTGCCAGCAGCTTAGAGATTAGCAGGGTAAGAGAGCAGTTCTTC. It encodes CASSLEISRVREQFF.

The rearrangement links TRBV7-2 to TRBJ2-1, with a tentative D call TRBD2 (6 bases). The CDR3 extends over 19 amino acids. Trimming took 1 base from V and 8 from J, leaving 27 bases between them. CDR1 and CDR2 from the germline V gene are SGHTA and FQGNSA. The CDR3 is CASSLEARLGGRPSDEQFF. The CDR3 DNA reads TGTGCCAGCAGCTTAGAGGCTAGACTGGGGGGTAGACCCAGCGATGAGCAGTTCTTC.

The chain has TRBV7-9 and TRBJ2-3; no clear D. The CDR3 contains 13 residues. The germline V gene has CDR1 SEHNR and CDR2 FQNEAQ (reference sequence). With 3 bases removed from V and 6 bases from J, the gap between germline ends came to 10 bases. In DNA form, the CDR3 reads TGTGCCAGCAGCTTCGATACCGTGGATACGCAGTATTTT. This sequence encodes CASSFDTVDTQYF.

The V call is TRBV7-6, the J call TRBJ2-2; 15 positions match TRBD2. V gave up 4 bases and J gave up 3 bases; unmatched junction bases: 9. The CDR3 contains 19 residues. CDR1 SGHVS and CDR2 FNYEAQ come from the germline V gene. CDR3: CASSYGLAGGPEDTGELFF. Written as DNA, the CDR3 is TGTGCCAGCAGCTACGGACTAGCGGGGGGGCCGGAGGACACCGGGGAGCTGTTTTTT.

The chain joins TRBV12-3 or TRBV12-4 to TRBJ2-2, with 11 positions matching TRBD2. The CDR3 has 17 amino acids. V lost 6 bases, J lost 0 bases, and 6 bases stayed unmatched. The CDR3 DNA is TGTGCCAGCAGCCGTTTAGCGGGAGGGCCGAACACCGGGGAGCTGTTTTTT. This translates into CASSRLAGGPNTGELFF.

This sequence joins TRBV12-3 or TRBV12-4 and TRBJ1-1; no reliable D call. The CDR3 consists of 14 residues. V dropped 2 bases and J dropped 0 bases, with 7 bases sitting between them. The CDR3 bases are TGTGCCAGCAGTTTAAACCAGCTGAACACTGAAGCTTTCTTT. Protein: CASSLNQLNTEAFF.

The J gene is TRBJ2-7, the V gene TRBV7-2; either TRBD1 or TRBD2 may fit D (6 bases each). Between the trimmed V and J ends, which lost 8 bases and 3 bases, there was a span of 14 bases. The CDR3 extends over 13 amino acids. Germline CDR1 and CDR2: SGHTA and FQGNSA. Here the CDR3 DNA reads TGTGCCAGCGCGTGGGGGGCAGGCTACGAGCAGTACTTC. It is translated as CASAWGAGYEQYF. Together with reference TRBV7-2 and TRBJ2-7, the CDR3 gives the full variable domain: GAGVSQSPSNKVTEKGKDVELRCDPISGHTALYWYRQSLGQGLEFLIYFQGNSAPDKSGLPSDRFSAERTGGSVSTLTIQRTQQEDSAVYLCASAWGAGYEQYFGPGTRLTVT.

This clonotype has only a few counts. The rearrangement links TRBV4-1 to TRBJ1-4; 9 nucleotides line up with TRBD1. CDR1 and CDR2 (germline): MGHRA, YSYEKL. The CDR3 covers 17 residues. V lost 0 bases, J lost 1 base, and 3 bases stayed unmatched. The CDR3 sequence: CASSQDEGQGTNEKLFF. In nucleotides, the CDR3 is TGCGCCAGCAGCCAAGATGAGGGACAGGGAACTAATGAAAAACTGTTTTTT.

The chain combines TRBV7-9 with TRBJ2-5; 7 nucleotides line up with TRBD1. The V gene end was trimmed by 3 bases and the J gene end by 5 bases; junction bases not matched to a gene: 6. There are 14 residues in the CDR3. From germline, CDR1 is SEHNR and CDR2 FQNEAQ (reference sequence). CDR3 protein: CASSLAQGRETQYF. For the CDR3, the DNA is TGTGCCAGCAGCTTGGCACAGGGGCGGGAGACCCAGTACTTC.

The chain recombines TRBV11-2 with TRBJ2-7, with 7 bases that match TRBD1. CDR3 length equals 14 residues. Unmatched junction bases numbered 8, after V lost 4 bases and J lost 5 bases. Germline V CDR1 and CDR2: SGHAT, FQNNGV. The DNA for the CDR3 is TGTGCCAGCAGCTACGGACAGGTGAAAGACGAGCAGTACTTC. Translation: CASSYGQVKDEQYF.

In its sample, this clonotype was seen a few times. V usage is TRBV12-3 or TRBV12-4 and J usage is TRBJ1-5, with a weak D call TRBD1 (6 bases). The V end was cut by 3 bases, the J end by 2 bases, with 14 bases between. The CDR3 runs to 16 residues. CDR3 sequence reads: CASSLQGRGGNQPQHF. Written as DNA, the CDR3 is TGTGCCAGCAGTTTGCAGGGGAGAGGGGGCAATCAGCCCCAGCATTTT.

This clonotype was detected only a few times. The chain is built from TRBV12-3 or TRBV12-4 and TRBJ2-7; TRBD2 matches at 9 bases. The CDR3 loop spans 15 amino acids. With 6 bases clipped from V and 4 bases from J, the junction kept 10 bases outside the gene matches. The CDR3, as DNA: TGTGCCAGCAGCCTCGGACTAGCGCGGAGTTACGAGCAGTACTTC. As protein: CASSLGLARSYEQYF.

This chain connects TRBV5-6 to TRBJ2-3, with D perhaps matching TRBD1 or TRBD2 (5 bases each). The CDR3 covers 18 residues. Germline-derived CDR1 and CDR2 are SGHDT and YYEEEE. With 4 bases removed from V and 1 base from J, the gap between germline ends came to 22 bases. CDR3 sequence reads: CASSIPGTHLRGTDTQYF. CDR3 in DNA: TGTGCCAGCAGCATACCCGGGACCCACCTGCGGGGCACAGATACGCAGTATTTT.

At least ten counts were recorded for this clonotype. The CDR3 DNA sequence: TGTGCCAGCAGCTTAGTTGGCCCCACAGGGGGCCGCTATGGCTACACCTTC. Amino acids: CASSLVGPTGGRYGYTF. The chain recombines TRBV11-2 with TRBJ1-2; 9 positions agree with TRBD1. The junction had 10 bases not matched to a gene; V was cut back by 1 base and J by 4 bases. Germline lookup yields CDR1 SGHAT and CDR2 FQNNGV. This CDR3 is built from 17 residues.

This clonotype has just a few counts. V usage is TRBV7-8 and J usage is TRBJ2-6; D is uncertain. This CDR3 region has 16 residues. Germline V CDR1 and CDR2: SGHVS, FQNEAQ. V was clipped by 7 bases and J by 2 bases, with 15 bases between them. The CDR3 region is CASTPVRRPGANVLTF. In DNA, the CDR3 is TGTGCCAGCACCCCAGTTCGTCGCCCTGGGGCCAACGTCCTGACTTTC.

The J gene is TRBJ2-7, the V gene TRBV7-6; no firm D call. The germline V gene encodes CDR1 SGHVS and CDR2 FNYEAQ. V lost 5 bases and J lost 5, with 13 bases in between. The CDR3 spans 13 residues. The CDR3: CASSPPGRDEQYF. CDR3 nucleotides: TGTGCCAGCAGCCCGCCCGGTCGCGACGAGCAGTACTTC.

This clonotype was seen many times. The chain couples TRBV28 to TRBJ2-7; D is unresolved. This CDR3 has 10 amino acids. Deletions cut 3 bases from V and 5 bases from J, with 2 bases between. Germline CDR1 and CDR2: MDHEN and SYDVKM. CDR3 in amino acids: CASSFDEQYF. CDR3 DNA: TGTGCCAGCAGTTTCGACGAGCAGTACTTC.

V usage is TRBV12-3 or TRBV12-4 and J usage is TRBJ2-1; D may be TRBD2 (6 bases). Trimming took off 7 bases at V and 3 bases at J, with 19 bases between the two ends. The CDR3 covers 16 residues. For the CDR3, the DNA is TGTGCCAGCAATTCCCACCAGCGGGTGGGCTACAATGAGCAGTTCTTC. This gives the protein CASNSHQRVGYNEQFF.

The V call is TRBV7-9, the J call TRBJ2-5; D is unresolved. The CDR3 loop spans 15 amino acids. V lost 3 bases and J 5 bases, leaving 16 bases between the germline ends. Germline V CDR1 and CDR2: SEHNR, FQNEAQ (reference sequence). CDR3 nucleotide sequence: TGTGCCAGCAGCTTCTTTCCGGACGTTGGGGAGACCCAGTACTTC. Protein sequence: CASSFFPDVGETQYF.

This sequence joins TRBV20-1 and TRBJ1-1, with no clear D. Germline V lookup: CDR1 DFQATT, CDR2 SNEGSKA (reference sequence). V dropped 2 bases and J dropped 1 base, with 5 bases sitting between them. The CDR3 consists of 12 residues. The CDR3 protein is CSARKRNTEAFF. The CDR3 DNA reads TGCAGTGCTAGAAAACGGAACACTGAAGCTTTCTTT.